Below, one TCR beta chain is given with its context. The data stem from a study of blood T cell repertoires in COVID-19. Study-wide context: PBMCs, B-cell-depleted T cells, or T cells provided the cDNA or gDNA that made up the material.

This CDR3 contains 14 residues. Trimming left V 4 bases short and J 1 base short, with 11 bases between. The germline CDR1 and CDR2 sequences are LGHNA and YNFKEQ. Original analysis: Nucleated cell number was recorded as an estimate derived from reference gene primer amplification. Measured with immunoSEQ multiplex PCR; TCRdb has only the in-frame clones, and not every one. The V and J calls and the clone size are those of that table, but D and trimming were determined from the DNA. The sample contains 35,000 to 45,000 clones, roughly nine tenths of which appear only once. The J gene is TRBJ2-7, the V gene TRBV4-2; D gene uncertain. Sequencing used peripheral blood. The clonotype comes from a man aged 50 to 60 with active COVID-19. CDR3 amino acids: CASSRMTDSYEQYF. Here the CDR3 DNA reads TGTGCCAGCAGCCGGATGACTGATTCCTACGAGCAGTACTTC.